This T cell receptor beta chain was recorded in a study of blood T cell repertoires in COVID-19. Produced via immunoSEQ multiplex PCR; TCRdb's table is partial and in-frame only. The profile shows 150,000 to 200,000 clones, roughly 83% of them singletons. Participants spanned ages about 18 to 100 years and resided in some 22 US areas. The CDR3 contains 13 residues. Trimming took off 6 bases at V and 5 bases at J, with 14 bases between the two ends. Germline V gene lookup returns CDR1 MNHEY and CDR2 SVGEGT. V usage is TRBV6-2 or TRBV6-3 and J usage is TRBJ2-7, with TRBD1 as a possible D gene (6 bases). Sequencing was performed on PBMCs or T cells enriched from blood (not recorded which). The TCR originated in a man in his 70s who had been exposed to COVID-19. CDR3 protein: CASSSTRGNEQYF. CDR3 nucleotides: TGTGCCAGCAGCTCCACGAGGGGGAACGAGCAGTACTTC.